Listed here are 18 T cell receptor beta chains from one sample, sequenced in a study of control samples from healthy donors and cancer patients. Measured with immunoSEQ multiplex PCR; TCRdb has only the in-frame clones, and not every one. Among approximately 150,000 clones listed, around 90% were seen once. Sequences were obtained from blood. All receptors come from a man aged 25-45 years in good health.

This chain uses TRBV7-9 with TRBJ1-2; maybe TRBD1 (5 bases). The CDR3 is 14 residues long. CDR1 and CDR2 from the germline V gene are SEHNR and FQNEAQ (reference sequence). Trimming pared 1 base from V and 6 bases from J, leaving 12 bases between. CDR3 nucleotide sequence: TGTGCCAGCAGCTTAGGGATCGGGGGAAATGGCTACACCTTC. Encoded protein: CASSLGIGGNGYTF.

The chain couples TRBV13 to TRBJ2-5; D not resolved. The CDR3 consists of 12 residues. V lost 1 base and J lost 5, with 5 bases in between. Germline CDR1 and CDR2: PRHDT and FYEKMQ (reference sequence). DNA for the CDR3: TGTGCCAGCAGCTTAGTGCGGGAGACCCAGTACTTC. Its translation is CASSLVRETQYF.

J is TRBJ2-1 and V is TRBV30; TRBD2 agrees at 8 bases. Germline loops: CDR1 GTSNPN, CDR2 SVGIG (reference sequence). This CDR3 is 18 amino acids long. Trimming cost V 2 bases and J 5 bases; bases outside gene matches: 17. DNA of the CDR3: TGTGCCTGGAGTATTGAGCGGGGGAGGCAGAAATCCAACAATGAGCAGTTCTTC. It specifies CAWSIERGRQKSNNEQFF.

This chain connects TRBV29-1 to TRBJ1-1, with D perhaps TRBD1 (6 bases). The germline gives CDR1 SQVTM, CDR2 ANQGSEA. Trimming cost V 7 bases and J 1 base, with 16 bases left between them. The CDR3 is 14 residues long. The CDR3 DNA reads TGCAGCGGATTCGGGGACACCCAGAACACTGAAGCTTTCTTT. As protein: CSGFGDTQNTEAFF.

V and J are TRBV15 and TRBJ1-1; the D is unclear. In germline, CDR1 is LNHNV, CDR2 YYDKDF (reference sequence). The CDR3 extends over 14 amino acids. The V end was cut by 5 bases, the J end by 5 bases, with 15 bases between. The DNA of the CDR3 is TGTGCCACCAGCCAAAGACCTAGAACAACTGAAGCTTTCTTT. This sequence encodes CATSQRPRTTEAFF.

The chain joins TRBV5-1 to TRBJ2-1; 10 bases map to TRBD2. Germline CDR1 and CDR2: SGHRS and YFSETQ. J lost 6 bases, V lost 0 bases, and 9 bases had no gene match. The CDR3 runs 17 residues. CDR3 DNA sequence: TGCGCCAGCAGCTTGGCCCTCTTAGCGGGGGGCCCCAATGAGCAGTTCTTC. It codes for CASSLALLAGGPNEQFF.

This clone showed up just once. This chain links TRBV7-3 with TRBJ2-1, with 11 bases fitting TRBD2. CDR1 SGHTA and CDR2 FQGTGA come from the germline V gene. J gave up 4 bases and V 5 bases, and 4 bases lay outside the gene matches. The CDR3 spans 15 residues. CDR3 sequence (DNA): TGTGCCAGCAGCCTAGCGGGGGGAAGGTACAATGAGCAGTTCTTC. It yields the protein CASSLAGGRYNEQFF.

This chain joins TRBV15 and TRBJ1-2; tentatively, D is TRBD1 (5 bases). V was trimmed by 1 base and J by 0 bases, leaving 6 bases between them. The CDR3 contains 14 residues. Germline CDR1 LNHNV, CDR2 YYDKDF (reference sequence). The CDR3 protein is CATSRAGPNYGYTF. The DNA of the CDR3 is TGTGCCACCAGCAGAGCAGGGCCTAACTATGGCTACACCTTC.

J is TRBJ1-1 and V is TRBV3-1 (or the pseudogene TRBV3-2); D is undetermined. The ends were cut back, 2 bases at V and 4 bases at J, with 14 bases in the middle. The CDR3 length is 15 residues. The germline V gene encodes CDR1 LGHDT and CDR2 YNNKEL (reference sequence). CDR3 loop: CASSQPPLTGTEAFF. The DNA of the CDR3 is TGTGCCAGCAGCCAACCTCCTCTTACGGGCACTGAAGCTTTCTTT.

The rearrangement joins TRBV29-1 to TRBJ1-2; no reliable D call. This CDR3 region has 11 residues. Germline V lookup: CDR1 SQVTM, CDR2 ANQGSEA. Between the trimmed V and J ends, which lost 4 bases and 2 bases, there was a span of 5 bases. CDR3 nucleotide sequence: TGCAGCGTTGGCCCGAACTATGGCTACACCTTC. Translating it yields CSVGPNYGYTF.

V is TRBV10-3 and J is TRBJ2-7, with TRBD2 identical over 12 bases. Germline CDR1 reads ENHRY; CDR2 reads SYGVKD. This CDR3 is 15 amino acids long. The J segment lost 6 bases and the V segment lost 3 bases, leaving 6 bases of the junction unmatched. The CDR3 DNA reads as TGTGCCATCAGTGAATCTAGCGGGGGGGCCGGCGAGCAGTACTTC. Protein product: CAISESSGGAGEQYF.

This clone occurred once. V gene TRBV27 combines with J gene TRBJ2-1; the D is unclear. The CDR3 is 15 residues long. V gave up 2 bases and J gave up 3 bases, with 11 bases separating them. The germline gives CDR1 MNHEY, CDR2 SMNVEV (reference sequence). DNA of the CDR3: TGTGCCAGCAGTTTAATCGGTACGGACTACAATGAGCAGTTCTTC. Translated: CASSLIGTDYNEQFF.

The chain has TRBV9 and TRBJ1-2; tentative D call: TRBD1 (5 bases). V lost 6 bases and J 4 bases, leaving 19 bases between the germline ends. The CDR3 sequence is 15 residues long. Germline V gene sequence: CDR1 SGDLS, CDR2 YYNGEE. The CDR3 here is CASKRTVAGTYGYTF. The DNA for the CDR3 is TGTGCCAGCAAAAGAACGGTGGCAGGGACCTATGGCTACACCTTC.

The chain combines TRBV28 with TRBJ1-3, with 7 positions matching TRBD1. V was clipped by 4 bases and J by 5 bases; unmatched bases: 8. CDR3 length: 15 residues. Germline assignment: CDR1 MDHEN and CDR2 SYDVKM. CDR3 sequence (DNA): TGTGCCAGCAGTTACGGACAGGTGGGGAGAAACACCATATATTTT. Its protein product is CASSYGQVGRNTIYF.

This chain connects TRBV5-1 to TRBJ2-3, with 7 bases lining up with TRBD1. Germline CDR1 and CDR2: SGHRS and YFSETQ. CDR3 length: 16 residues. Trimming removed 4 bases from V and 3 bases from J; junction bases left unmatched: 11. The CDR3 reads CASSKTGIGRTDTQYF. DNA of the CDR3: TGCGCCAGCAGCAAGACAGGGATTGGGAGAACAGATACGCAGTATTTT.

The V gene is TRBV13, the J gene TRBJ1-1; D remains unclear. Between the trimmed V and J ends, which lost 4 bases and 2 bases, there was a span of 14 bases. The CDR3 extends over 15 amino acids. Looked up from germline, CDR1 is PRHDT and CDR2 is FYEKMQ (reference sequence). As DNA, the CDR3 is TGTGCCAGCAGCTCGAGCCCACTGCGAAACACTGAAGCTTTCTTT. It specifies CASSSSPLRNTEAFF.

This clone was seen a few times. This chain links TRBV5-1 with TRBJ2-7; TRBD2 aligns across 11 bases. Trimming at V came to 1 base and at J to 0 bases, leaving 6 bases not matched to a gene. Germline assignment: CDR1 SGHRS and CDR2 YFSETQ. CDR3 length: 17 amino acids. CDR3 in DNA: TGCGCCAGCAGCTTGCCCTCTAGCGGGGGGAACTCCTACGAGCAGTACTTC. Translation: CASSLPSSGGNSYEQYF.

The chain links TRBV28 to TRBJ2-2, with a possible D match to TRBD2 (5 bases). The V gene lost 2 bases and the J gene lost 6 bases, with 13 bases spanning the gap. The CDR3 length is 15 residues. The V gene's germline CDR1 is MDHEN and CDR2 SYDVKM. This CDR3 is CASSLPRGNPGELFF. The CDR3, as DNA: TGTGCCAGCAGTTTACCTCGGGGAAACCCCGGGGAGCTGTTTTTT.